A selection of T cell receptor beta chains follows, all from one sample in a study of T cells in Graves' hyperthyroidism and ophthalmopathy. One entry per CDR3 protein, called by TCRdb with MiXCR from the multiplex PCR reads. The profile shows 730,000 or so distinct CDR3 sequences, roughly 20% of them singletons. The sequenced sample consisted of blood. These receptors were collected from a woman aged 50 to 65 with Graves' hyperthyroidism that later progressed to Graves' ophthalmopathy. CDR3s include the opening cysteine and the closing phenylalanine or tryptophan. Fields, in order: CDR3 length, D gene, J gene, clone size, V gene, CDR3 DNA, CDR3 protein. D genes are given only for firm matches. Rows may omit the clone size; those that give it use once, few, many or a size class.

cdr3_length: 15; d_call: -; j_call: TRBJ1-5; clone_size: few; v_call: TRBV2; cdr3_nt: TGTGCCAGCAGTTGGGGGGCGGTAGGCAATCAGCCCCAGCATTTT; cdr3_aa: CASSWGAVGNQPQHF
cdr3_length: 12; d_call: -; j_call: TRBJ1-1; clone_size: many; v_call: TRBV11-1; cdr3_nt: TGTGCCAGCAGCTCTCAAGGGATGGAAGCTTTCTTT; cdr3_aa: CASSSQGMEAFF
cdr3_length: 12; d_call: -; j_call: TRBJ2-1; clone_size: -; v_call: TRBV6-2/TRBV6-3; cdr3_nt: TGTGCCAGCAGTTACTCGCGGAGTGAGCAGTTCTTC; cdr3_aa: CASSYSRSEQFF
cdr3_length: 13; d_call: -; j_call: TRBJ2-5; clone_size: many; v_call: TRBV29-1; cdr3_nt: TGCAGCGCCCGAACCAGGGGCCAAGAGACCCAGTACTTC; cdr3_aa: CSARTRGQETQYF
cdr3_length: 15; d_call: TRBD1; j_call: TRBJ1-2; clone_size: -; v_call: TRBV19; cdr3_nt: TGTGCCAGTAGTTCCCGGACAGGGAACAGGTTTGGCTACACCTTC; cdr3_aa: CASSSRTGNRFGYTF
cdr3_length: 13; d_call: -; j_call: TRBJ2-5; clone_size: many; v_call: TRBV18; cdr3_nt: TGTGCCAGCTCACAGGGGGAAAAAGAGACCCAGTACTTC; cdr3_aa: CASSQGEKETQYF
cdr3_length: 14; d_call: -; j_call: TRBJ1-2; clone_size: many; v_call: TRBV9; cdr3_nt: TGTGCCAGCAGCGTAGAGGGTAGTGACTATGGCTACACCTTC; cdr3_aa: CASSVEGSDYGYTF
cdr3_length: 15; d_call: -; j_call: TRBJ2-1; clone_size: -; v_call: TRBV6-2/TRBV6-3; cdr3_nt: TGTGCCAGCAGCCGCGGGGGCCTCGGCGGCAATGAGCAGTTCTTC; cdr3_aa: CASSRGGLGGNEQFF
cdr3_length: 15; d_call: -; j_call: TRBJ2-1; clone_size: few; v_call: TRBV3-1; cdr3_nt: TGTGCCAGCAGCCAAGATAGGGGTCCCCACAATGAGCAGTTCTTC; cdr3_aa: CASSQDRGPHNEQFF
cdr3_length: 12; d_call: -; j_call: TRBJ1-6; clone_size: many; v_call: TRBV7-3; cdr3_nt: TGTGCCAGCAGCTTAATTCGTTCACCCCTCCACTTT; cdr3_aa: CASSLIRSPLHF
cdr3_length: 14; d_call: -; j_call: TRBJ1-2; clone_size: few; v_call: TRBV9; cdr3_nt: TGTGCCAGCAGCGTAGAGGACAGATTCTATGGCTACACCTTC; cdr3_aa: CASSVEDRFYGYTF
cdr3_length: 16; d_call: TRBD1; j_call: TRBJ2-7; clone_size: many; v_call: TRBV12-3/TRBV12-4; cdr3_nt: TGTGCCAGCAGTCCCTCGCCGGGACAGGGGGCGCATAGGCAGTACTTC; cdr3_aa: CASSPSPGQGAHRQYF
cdr3_length: 14; d_call: TRBD1; j_call: TRBJ2-7; clone_size: -; v_call: TRBV20-1; cdr3_nt: TGCAGTGCTTCTTCCGGGACAGGGCTCTACGAGCAGTACTTC; cdr3_aa: CSASSGTGLYEQYF
cdr3_length: 14; d_call: -; j_call: TRBJ1-4; clone_size: -; v_call: TRBV27; cdr3_nt: TGTGCCAGCAGTTTGGCGCACTCTAATGAAAAACTGTTTTTT; cdr3_aa: CASSLAHSNEKLFF
cdr3_length: 17; d_call: -; j_call: TRBJ2-3; clone_size: -; v_call: TRBV5-1; cdr3_nt: TGCGCCAGCAGCTCTACCGGGACCCTCTCCCCAGCAGATACGCAGTATTTT; cdr3_aa: CASSSTGTLSPADTQYF
cdr3_length: 15; d_call: -; j_call: TRBJ2-5; clone_size: few; v_call: TRBV4-2; cdr3_nt: TGTGCCAGCAGCCAAGTAAATCGGGAAGAAAAGACCCAGTACTTC; cdr3_aa: CASSQVNREEKTQYF
cdr3_length: 15; d_call: TRBD2; j_call: TRBJ2-3; clone_size: many; v_call: TRBV3-1; cdr3_nt: TGTGCCAGCAGCCAATTTAGCGGGGTGGCAGATACGCAGTATTTT; cdr3_aa: CASSQFSGVADTQYF
cdr3_length: 15; d_call: -; j_call: TRBJ1-2; clone_size: -; v_call: TRBV12-3/TRBV12-4; cdr3_nt: TGTGCCAGCAGAGATGGACAAGGCCCACCCTATGGCTACACCTTC; cdr3_aa: CASRDGQGPPYGYTF
cdr3_length: 14; d_call: -; j_call: TRBJ1-2; clone_size: few; v_call: TRBV20-1; cdr3_nt: TGCAGTGCTAGAGGGTCGGTAACCCGCTATGGCTACACCTTC; cdr3_aa: CSARGSVTRYGYTF
cdr3_length: 12; d_call: -; j_call: TRBJ2-2; clone_size: few; v_call: TRBV27; cdr3_nt: TGTGCCAGCAGTTTAACCAGAAGGGAGCTGTTTTTT; cdr3_aa: CASSLTRRELFF
cdr3_length: 15; d_call: TRBD1; j_call: TRBJ1-3; clone_size: many; v_call: TRBV3-1; cdr3_nt: TGTGCCAGCAGCTCCGGGACAGACTCTGGAAACACCATATATTTT; cdr3_aa: CASSSGTDSGNTIYF
cdr3_length: 15; d_call: -; j_call: TRBJ1-2; clone_size: few; v_call: TRBV6-1; cdr3_nt: TGTGCCAGCAGTGAAGAGCCTTCCAGGGGAAATGGCTACACCTTC; cdr3_aa: CASSEEPSRGNGYTF
cdr3_length: 15; d_call: TRBD1; j_call: TRBJ1-2; clone_size: few; v_call: TRBV5-1; cdr3_nt: TGCGCCAGCAGCTTGCTAACAGGGGGTAACTATGGCTACACCTTC; cdr3_aa: CASSLLTGGNYGYTF
cdr3_length: 14; d_call: TRBD2; j_call: TRBJ2-7; clone_size: many; v_call: TRBV20-1; cdr3_nt: TGCAGTGCCGGGACTAGCGGGGGGAAGTACGAGCAGTACTTC; cdr3_aa: CSAGTSGGKYEQYF
cdr3_length: 15; d_call: TRBD2; j_call: TRBJ2-2; clone_size: once; v_call: TRBV29-1; cdr3_nt: TGCAGCGTTCCTACTAGCGGGGGAGGTACCGGGGAGCTGTTTTTT; cdr3_aa: CSVPTSGGGTGELFF
cdr3_length: 18; d_call: TRBD2; j_call: TRBJ2-5; clone_size: -; v_call: TRBV29-1; cdr3_nt: TGCAGCGTTGACGGCTGGACTAGCGGGGGGAATATCCAAGAGACCCAGTACTTC; cdr3_aa: CSVDGWTSGGNIQETQYF
cdr3_length: 13; d_call: -; j_call: TRBJ2-5; clone_size: -; v_call: TRBV20-1; cdr3_nt: TGCAGTGCTAGTTTAGCACGTCAAGAGACCCAGTACTTC; cdr3_aa: CSASLARQETQYF
cdr3_length: 13; d_call: -; j_call: TRBJ1-1; clone_size: few; v_call: TRBV10-2; cdr3_nt: TGCGCCAGCGACGCCGACACTCGGACTGAAGCTTTCTTT; cdr3_aa: CASDADTRTEAFF
cdr3_length: 13; d_call: -; j_call: TRBJ2-2; clone_size: few; v_call: TRBV5-1; cdr3_nt: TGCGCCAGCAGTGATGGGGTCACCGGGGAGCTGTTTTTT; cdr3_aa: CASSDGVTGELFF
cdr3_length: 14; d_call: TRBD1; j_call: TRBJ1-2; clone_size: many; v_call: TRBV29-1; cdr3_nt: TGCAGCGTTGAAGATGGGACAGGTGAAAGAGGCTACACCTTC; cdr3_aa: CSVEDGTGERGYTF
cdr3_length: 15; d_call: TRBD2; j_call: TRBJ2-1; clone_size: few; v_call: TRBV20-1; cdr3_nt: TGCAGTGCCCCGCGGGGGGGCGCCAACTACAATGAGCAGCTCTTC; cdr3_aa: CSAPRGGANYNEQLF
cdr3_length: 12; d_call: -; j_call: TRBJ1-2; clone_size: many; v_call: TRBV5-1; cdr3_nt: TGCGCCAGCAGCCACACCGCAGGAGGCTACACCTTC; cdr3_aa: CASSHTAGGYTF
cdr3_length: 14; d_call: -; j_call: TRBJ1-3; clone_size: few; v_call: TRBV20-1; cdr3_nt: TGCAGTGCTAGAGCTCCAGACTCTGGAAACACCATATATTTT; cdr3_aa: CSARAPDSGNTIYF
cdr3_length: 20; d_call: TRBD2; j_call: TRBJ2-5; clone_size: -; v_call: TRBV20-1; cdr3_nt: TGCAGTGCTAGATACATTCCGGGACTAGCGGGGGGGCCCCCCCAAGAGACCCAGTACTTC; cdr3_aa: CSARYIPGLAGGPPQETQYF
cdr3_length: 17; d_call: TRBD2; j_call: TRBJ2-5; clone_size: many; v_call: TRBV11-2; cdr3_nt: TGTGCCAGCAGCACAGGTTCCGGAGCGGGGGATGTGGAGACCCAGTACTTC; cdr3_aa: CASSTGSGAGDVETQYF
cdr3_length: 14; d_call: -; j_call: TRBJ2-3; clone_size: many; v_call: TRBV7-3; cdr3_nt: TGTGCCAGCAGCCCTCAGGGCCTGGTGTCTACGCAGTATTTT; cdr3_aa: CASSPQGLVSTQYF
cdr3_length: 16; d_call: -; j_call: TRBJ2-6; clone_size: -; v_call: TRBV20-1; cdr3_nt: TGCAGTGCTAGAGATAGTTCAGGTCCCGGGGCCAACGTCCTGACTTTC; cdr3_aa: CSARDSSGPGANVLTF
cdr3_length: 13; d_call: -; j_call: TRBJ1-5; clone_size: -; v_call: TRBV2; cdr3_nt: TGTGCCAGCAGTCCGCACGACCTCCAGCCCCAGCATTTT; cdr3_aa: CASSPHDLQPQHF
cdr3_length: 13; d_call: -; j_call: TRBJ2-7; clone_size: few; v_call: TRBV30; cdr3_nt: TGTGCCTGGAAGGCCAGGGAGGACTACGAGCAGTACTTC; cdr3_aa: CAWKAREDYEQYF
cdr3_length: 13; d_call: -; j_call: TRBJ1-5; clone_size: -; v_call: TRBV20-1; cdr3_nt: TGCAGTGCTATCGGGGGGAGCAATCAGCCCCAGCATTTT; cdr3_aa: CSAIGGSNQPQHF
cdr3_length: 13; d_call: TRBD1; j_call: TRBJ1-2; clone_size: many; v_call: TRBV20-1; cdr3_nt: TGCAGTGCTAGACCGACAGGGGCCTATGGCTACACCTTC; cdr3_aa: CSARPTGAYGYTF
cdr3_length: 15; d_call: -; j_call: TRBJ2-5; clone_size: -; v_call: TRBV4-2; cdr3_nt: TGTGCCAGCAGCCAAGAATTACCGGGTGAGGAGACCCAGTACTTC; cdr3_aa: CASSQELPGEETQYF
cdr3_length: 15; d_call: TRBD1; j_call: TRBJ1-4; clone_size: -; v_call: TRBV19; cdr3_nt: TGTGCCAGTAGTGACCACAGGGGCGAGAATGAAAAACTGTTTTTT; cdr3_aa: CASSDHRGENEKLFF
cdr3_length: 15; d_call: TRBD1; j_call: TRBJ1-1; clone_size: -; v_call: TRBV2; cdr3_nt: TGTGCCAGCAGTGCACTCGGACAGGGGAACACTGAAGCTTTCTTT; cdr3_aa: CASSALGQGNTEAFF
cdr3_length: 14; d_call: TRBD2; j_call: TRBJ2-7; clone_size: few; v_call: TRBV7-2; cdr3_nt: TGTGCCAGCAGCTCCCCCCGGGGGGCCTACGAGCAGTACTTC; cdr3_aa: CASSSPRGAYEQYF
cdr3_length: 14; d_call: -; j_call: TRBJ2-1; clone_size: many; v_call: TRBV11-1; cdr3_nt: TGTGCCAGCAGCTTAGTGCCGGGACTGAATGAGCAGTTCTTC; cdr3_aa: CASSLVPGLNEQFF
cdr3_length: 14; d_call: -; j_call: TRBJ2-7; clone_size: many; v_call: TRBV4-1; cdr3_nt: TGCGCCAGCAGCCAGGGGGTTGGTGTCTACGAGCAGTACTTC; cdr3_aa: CASSQGVGVYEQYF
cdr3_length: 14; d_call: -; j_call: TRBJ2-7; clone_size: few; v_call: TRBV5-1; cdr3_nt: TGCGCCAGCAGCTTGGAGTGGGGGGCTGACGAGCAGTACTTC; cdr3_aa: CASSLEWGADEQYF
cdr3_length: 12; d_call: -; j_call: TRBJ2-2; clone_size: -; v_call: TRBV10-1; cdr3_nt: TGCGCCGTTCAGGGGAACACCGGGGAGCTGTTTTTT; cdr3_aa: CAVQGNTGELFF
cdr3_length: 14; d_call: -; j_call: TRBJ1-6; clone_size: -; v_call: TRBV6-1; cdr3_nt: TGTGCCAGCAGCCTGCGCCTCTATAATTCACCCCTCCACTTT; cdr3_aa: CASSLRLYNSPLHF
cdr3_length: 17; d_call: TRBD1; j_call: TRBJ1-4; clone_size: -; v_call: TRBV7-9; cdr3_nt: TGTGCCAGCAGCTTATCGACAGGGGGCCGGGGAGGTGAAAAACTGTTTTTT; cdr3_aa: CASSLSTGGRGGEKLFF
cdr3_length: 14; d_call: -; j_call: TRBJ1-2; clone_size: few; v_call: TRBV16; cdr3_nt: TGTGCCAGCAGCCAATCTCGGGCTAACTATGGCTACACCTTC; cdr3_aa: CASSQSRANYGYTF
cdr3_length: 15; d_call: TRBD2; j_call: TRBJ2-1; clone_size: -; v_call: TRBV12-3/TRBV12-4; cdr3_nt: TGTGCCAGCAGTACTGGACTAGCGGGAGGCACTGAGCAGTTCTTC; cdr3_aa: CASSTGLAGGTEQFF